The 15 T cell receptor beta chains given below trace back to one sample, sequenced in a study of T cell responses to AZD1222 COVID-19 vaccine. Assay: immunoSEQ multiplex PCR; the TCRdb copy retains only in-frame clones and omits some. The table lists 130,000 to 150,000 clones, approximately 88% of them singletons. The sample was peripheral blood, taken on day 0 of MenACWY control vaccination. These receptor sequences come from an adult in good health.

The chain couples TRBV27 to TRBJ2-2, with D unclear. CDR3 size: 14 residues. Germline lookup yields CDR1 MNHEY and CDR2 SMNVEV (reference sequence). The germline V and J ends were trimmed by 2 bases and 0 bases, with 4 bases remaining between them. The CDR3 DNA reads as TGTGCCAGCAGTTTACTTACGAACACCGGGGAGCTGTTTTTT. It encodes CASSLLTNTGELFF.

The chain employs TRBV7-9 and TRBJ2-2; 9 positions match TRBD2. CDR1 is SEHNR and CDR2 is FQNEAQ in the germline V gene (reference sequence). The junction had 4 bases not matched to a gene; V was cut back by 4 bases and J by 4 bases. The CDR3 spans 15 residues. The CDR3 sequence is CASSSGGRATGELFF. The CDR3, as DNA: TGTGCCAGCAGCTCGGGCGGGAGGGCCACCGGGGAGCTGTTTTTT. Filled out from reference TRBV7-9 and TRBJ2-2, the complete variable domain reads DTGVSQNPRHKITKRGQNVTFRCDPISEHNRLYWYRQTLGQGPEFLTYFQNEAQLEKSRLLSDRFSAERPKGSFSTLEIQRTEQGDSAMYLCASSSGGRATGELFFGEGSRLTVL.

The gene calls are TRBV5-8 and TRBJ2-7; the D gene could be TRBD1 or TRBD2 (6 bases each). V gave up 4 bases and J gave up 0 bases, with 11 bases separating them. This CDR3 comprises 14 residues. Looked up from germline, CDR1 is SGHTS and CDR2 is YDEGEE. In DNA form, the CDR3 reads TGTGCCAGCAGCCGGCCGGGGGCCTCCTACGAGCAGTACTTC. Protein sequence: CASSRPGASYEQYF.

The chain links TRBV12-3 or TRBV12-4 to TRBJ1-1; D not certain. There are 12 residues in the CDR3. V lost 1 base and J lost 0, with 0 bases in between. CDR3 sequence: CASSLVNTEAFF. In nucleotides, the CDR3 is TGTGCCAGCAGTTTAGTGAACACTGAAGCTTTCTTT.

The rearrangement joins TRBV9 to TRBJ2-5; 7 bases align to TRBD2. Germline-derived CDR1 and CDR2 are SGDLS and YYNGEE. Trimming cost V 2 bases and J 9 bases; bases outside gene matches: 13. The CDR3 consists of 15 residues. The CDR3 region is CASSVGTSAAEAQYF. The CDR3 DNA reads TGTGCCAGCAGCGTGGGTACTAGCGCGGCGGAAGCCCAGTACTTC.

The gene calls are TRBV9 and TRBJ1-1, with no clear D. Germline assignment: CDR1 SGDLS and CDR2 YYNGEE. V lost 1 base to trimming and J lost 4 bases, with 11 bases between them. The CDR3 totals 14 residues. The CDR3 region is CASSVRERFTEAFF. DNA for the CDR3: TGTGCCAGCAGCGTAAGGGAGAGATTCACTGAAGCTTTCTTT.

V usage is TRBV10-3 and J usage is TRBJ1-2; D is unresolved. CDR1 and CDR2 from the germline V gene are ENHRY and SYGVKD. This CDR3 is 12 amino acids long. V dropped 3 bases and J dropped 8 bases, with 10 bases sitting between them. CDR3: CAISDSAGGYTF. For the CDR3, the DNA is TGTGCCATCAGTGATTCAGCGGGCGGCTACACCTTC.

This rearrangement joins TRBV5-1 to TRBJ1-1, with D tentatively TRBD1 (6 bases). The length of the CDR3 is 14 residues. With 4 bases removed from V and 3 bases from J, the gap between germline ends came to 13 bases. Germline-derived CDR1 and CDR2 are SGHRS and YFSETQ. The chain's CDR3 is CASSISDSYTEAFF. CDR3 DNA: TGCGCCAGCAGCATCTCGGACAGCTACACTGAAGCTTTCTTT.

This clone appeared a single time. This chain connects TRBV18 to TRBJ1-3; D possibly corresponds to TRBD1 (5 bases). The CDR3 is 16 amino acids. V gave up 4 bases and J gave up 2 bases, with 15 bases separating them. Per germline, CDR1 KGHSH and CDR2 LQKENI. CDR3 amino acids: CASSLHRGGTGNTIYF. The CDR3 DNA sequence: TGTGCCAGCTCACTTCATCGTGGGGGGACTGGAAACACCATATATTTT. Complete variable domain (other parts from reference TRBV18 and TRBJ1-3): NAGVMQNPRHLVRRRGQEARLRCSPMKGHSHVYWYRQLPEEGLKFMVYLQKENIIDESGMPKERFSAEFPKEGPSILRIQQVVRGDSAAYFCASSLHRGGTGNTIYFGEGSWLTVV.

The chain carries TRBV12-5 and TRBJ2-1; 7 bases fit TRBD2. J gave up 4 bases and V 8 bases, and 5 bases lay outside the gene matches. The CDR3 is 13 residues long. Germline CDR1 and CDR2: LGHNT and FRNRAP. The CDR3 nucleotides read TGTGCTAGTTCGGGAGGACTTTACAATGAGCAGTTCTTC. This encodes CASSGGLYNEQFF.

The J gene is TRBJ1-1, the V gene TRBV6-5; D gene ambiguous. The CDR3 has 15 residues. Germline-derived CDR1 and CDR2 are MNHEY and SVGAGI. The V end was cut by 0 bases, the J end by 4 bases, with 12 bases between. This CDR3 is CASSYSRRVGTEAFF. CDR3 nucleotides: TGTGCCAGCAGTTACTCGCGGCGGGTGGGCACTGAAGCTTTCTTT.

The chain recombines TRBV28 with TRBJ2-3; D is ambiguous. CDR1 and CDR2 from the germline V gene are MDHEN and SYDVKM. The CDR3 has 21 amino acids. The V end was cut by 2 bases, the J end by 1 base, with 28 bases between. The CDR3 bases are TGTGCCAGCAGTTTACCCCCGTACAGTTTACACCAGGCGTCAGGCACAGATACGCAGTATTTT. It encodes CASSLPPYSLHQASGTDTQYF. Looking up the rest from reference TRBV28 and TRBJ2-3 gives the full variable domain: DVKVTQSSRYLVKRTGEKVFLECVQDMDHENMFWYRQDPGLGLRLIYFSYDVKMKEKGDIPEGYSVSREKKERFSLILESASTNQTSMYLCASSLPPYSLHQASGTDTQYFGPGTRLTVL.

This chain connects TRBV4-1 to TRBJ1-1; no reliable D call. CDR1 is MGHRA and CDR2 is YSYEKL in the germline V gene. V lost 4 bases and J lost 6, with 18 bases in between. The CDR3 extends over 15 amino acids. The CDR3 coding sequence is TGCGCCAGCAGCCCCTCGAGGGTGGGTGCCCCTGAAGCTTTCTTT. It translates to CASSPSRVGAPEAFF.

The V call is TRBV24-1, the J call TRBJ2-1, with TRBD1 identical over 8 bases. CDR1 and CDR2 (germline): KGHDR, SFDVKD. The CDR3 consists of 16 residues. Unmatched junction bases numbered 5, after V lost 5 bases and J lost 0 bases. As DNA, the CDR3 is TGTGCCACCAGTGGCACAGGGGGGAGCTCCTACAATGAGCAGTTCTTC. Translating it yields CATSGTGGSSYNEQFF.

The J gene is TRBJ2-2, the V gene TRBV7-9, with a weak D call TRBD2 (5 bases). Germline values: CDR1 SEHNR, CDR2 FQNEAQ (reference sequence). V was trimmed by 3 bases and J by 5 bases, leaving 13 bases between them. The CDR3 runs to 15 residues. In DNA form, the CDR3 reads TGTGCCAGCAGCTTTCACACGGGCGGGACCGGGGAGCTGTTTTTT. This translates into CASSFHTGGTGELFF.